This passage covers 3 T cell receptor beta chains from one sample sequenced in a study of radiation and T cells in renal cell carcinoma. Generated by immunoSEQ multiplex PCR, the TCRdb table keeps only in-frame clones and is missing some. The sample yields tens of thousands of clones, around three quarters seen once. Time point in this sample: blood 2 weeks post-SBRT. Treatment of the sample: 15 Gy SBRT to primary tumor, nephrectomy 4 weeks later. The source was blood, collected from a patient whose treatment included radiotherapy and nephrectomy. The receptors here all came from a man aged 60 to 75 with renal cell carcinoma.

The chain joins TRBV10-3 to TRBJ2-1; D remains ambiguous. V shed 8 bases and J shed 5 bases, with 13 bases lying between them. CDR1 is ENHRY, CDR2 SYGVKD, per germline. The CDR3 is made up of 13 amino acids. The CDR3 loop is CAICLGPNNEQFF. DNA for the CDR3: TGTGCCATCTGCCTAGGACCAAACAATGAGCAGTTCTTC.

In nucleotides, the CDR3 is TGTGCCAGCAGCGGGGGTGGGACAGGGGTTAATGAAAAACTGTTTTTT. Encoded protein: CASSGGGTGVNEKLFF. The chain recombines TRBV7-2 with TRBJ1-4; 10 bases map to TRBD1. V lost 5 bases to trimming and J lost 4 bases; unmatched junction nucleotides: 7. The CDR3 spans 16 residues. Looked up from germline, CDR1 is SGHTA and CDR2 is FQGNSA.

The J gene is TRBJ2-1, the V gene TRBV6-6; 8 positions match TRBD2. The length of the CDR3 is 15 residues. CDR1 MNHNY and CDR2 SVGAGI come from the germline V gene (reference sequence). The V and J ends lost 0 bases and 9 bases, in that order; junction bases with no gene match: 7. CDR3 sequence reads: CASSYSIQRGFEQFF. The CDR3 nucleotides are TGTGCCAGCAGTTACTCGATACAGCGGGGGTTTGAGCAGTTCTTC.